This TCR beta chain was identified in a study of blood T cell repertoires in COVID-19. The wider study: PBMCs, B-cell-depleted T cells, or T cells were the source of the cDNA or gDNA that made up the material.

As handled by the study authors: Reference gene primer amplification in the assay estimated nucleated cell counts. Sequencing used immunoSEQ multiplex PCR; TCRdb keeps in-frame clones, though not all of them. The V and J calls and clone size were taken over from that table, and D and trimming were inferred from the DNA. The sample records 130,000 or so clones, approximately 70% being singletons. The CDR3 has 15 residues. Trimming stripped 8 bases from V and 1 base from J, with 17 bases between. CDR1 and CDR2 (germline): MNHEY, SMNVEV (reference sequence). This sequence originates from a woman in her 70s with acute or convalescent COVID-19. The rearrangement uses TRBV27 and TRBJ1-2; D unclear. Sequencing was done on a sample of peripheral blood. The CDR3 DNA follows: TGTGCCAGCTCGAGGCGGGCGGACCTTAACTATGGCTACACCTTC. Amino acids: CASSRRADLNYGYTF.